The next 20 T cell receptor beta chains were all read from a single sample in a study of beta chain features in type 1 diabetes (dated by TCRdb to the late 2010s). Libraries were prepared through the immunoSEQ multiplex PCR assay. All of the isolated RNA was reverse transcribed with the High Capacity cDNA Reverse Transcription Kit, so expressed TCRB transcripts were sequenced. TCRdb stores this immuneACCESS table with in-frame sequences only. Part of the clones is absent; in the studies checked, under half of the shortfall reflects unresolved V genes, and no reason is known for the rest. This sample comprises some 330,000 clones, around 12% of them detected only once. The top ten hold about 0.01% of the sample. The antigens of these receptors remain unknown. Points the paper makes about the study in general: A moderate but significant shortening of TCRB CDR3 length was observed in type 1 diabetes patients in all four CD4+ subsets.

Sequenced: naive CD4+ T cells from blood. The cell subset or site label on this specimen signifies: true naive CD4+ T cells. The receptors were gathered from a woman aged 18 to 35 with type 1 diabetes.

The genes are TRBV11-2 and TRBJ1-2; no firm D call. V gave up 5 bases and J gave up 8 bases, with 24 bases separating them. Germline V lookup: CDR1 SGHAT, CDR2 FQNNGV. This CDR3 has 16 amino acids. CDR3 in DNA: TGTGCCAGCAGCATTAGAGGGTCCCCAGGCGTGGGAGGCTACACCTTC. It encodes CASSIRGSPGVGGYTF. The whole variable domain, filled in from reference TRBV11-2 and TRBJ1-2, reads EAGVAQSPRYKIIEKRQSVAFWCNPISGHATLYWYQQILGQGPKLLIQFQNNGVVDDSQLPKDRFSAERLKGVDSTLKIQPAKLEDSAVYLCASSIRGSPGVGGYTFGSGTRLTVV.

This clone was seen more than once but under ten times. This chain uses TRBV7-9 with TRBJ1-1; D not resolved. The CDR3 runs to 15 residues. Germline assignment: CDR1 SEHNR and CDR2 FQNEAQ (reference sequence). Trimming removed 5 bases from V and 5 bases from J, with 18 bases in between. CDR3 nucleotides: TGTGCCAGCAGCCTCGACGGAGCTAGAGGGACTGAAGCTTTCTTT. Protein sequence: CASSLDGARGTEAFF.

This chain links TRBV5-6 with TRBJ2-4; 7 positions match TRBD2. The germline V gene encodes CDR1 SGHDT and CDR2 YYEEEE. The J segment lost 9 bases and the V segment lost 0 bases, leaving 3 bases of the junction unmatched. CDR3 length: 13 residues. CDR3 residues: CASSLGDYRIQYF. The CDR3 bases are TGTGCCAGCAGCTTGGGGGACTATCGCATTCAGTACTTC.

The CDR3 coding sequence is TGTGCCAGCCGTCTTCGACAGACATACACAGATACGCAGTATTTT. It translates to CASRLRQTYTDTQYF. This rearrangement joins TRBV28 to TRBJ2-3; D possibly corresponds to TRBD1 (5 bases). Trimming took 8 bases from V and 2 from J, leaving 17 bases between them. This CDR3 contains 15 residues. Germline lookup yields CDR1 MDHEN and CDR2 SYDVKM.

The gene calls are TRBV28 and TRBJ2-5, with 7 bases lining up with TRBD2. There are 13 residues in the CDR3. Germline CDR1 and CDR2: MDHEN and SYDVKM. The junction had 4 bases not matched to a gene; V was cut back by 7 bases and J by 2 bases. The DNA of the CDR3 is TGTGCCAGCACCGAGGGAGGGCAAGAGACCCAGTACTTC. As protein: CASTEGGQETQYF. The full variable domain, in which reference TRBV28 and TRBJ2-5 provide the parts outside the CDR3, is DVKVTQSSRYLVKRTGEKVFLECVQDMDHENMFWYRQDPGLGLRLIYFSYDVKMKEKGDIPEGYSVSREKKERFSLILESASTNQTSMYLCASTEGGQETQYFGPGTRLLVL.

The rearrangement uses TRBV28 and TRBJ1-1; TRBD1 matches at 7 bases. Germline V CDR1 and CDR2: MDHEN, SYDVKM. CDR3 length: 13 residues. Trimming removed 8 bases from V and 0 bases from J; junction bases left unmatched: 3. The CDR3 protein is CASGTAMNTEAFF. The CDR3 DNA sequence: TGTGCCAGCGGGACAGCCATGAACACTGAAGCTTTCTTT.

This clone was detected a few times. The chain employs TRBV29-1 and TRBJ2-5; no clear D. CDR1 and CDR2 from the germline V gene are SQVTM and ANQGSEA. Trimming cost V 3 bases and J 1 base, with 6 bases left between them. The CDR3 length is 12 residues. The CDR3 nucleotides are TGCAGCGTTGATTTCTCCCAAGAGACCCAGTACTTC. It specifies CSVDFSQETQYF.

This clone was observed a few times. DNA of the CDR3: TGTGCCAGCTCACCACCCCCCTCGAGCGGTGAGCAGTTCTTC. Its translation: CASSPPPSSGEQFF. This sequence joins TRBV18 and TRBJ2-1; TRBD2 might be the D (5 bases). Trimming pared 0 bases from V and 9 bases from J, leaving 12 bases between. Germline V CDR1 and CDR2: KGHSH, LQKENI. This CDR3 region has 14 residues.

The chain is built from TRBV10-3 and TRBJ1-1; possibly TRBD1 for D (5 bases). V dropped 8 bases and J dropped 1 base, with 14 bases sitting between them. Germline CDR1 reads ENHRY; CDR2 reads SYGVKD. The length of the CDR3 is 14 residues. The CDR3 nucleotides are TGTGCCATCGGTCGGGTGGGGGGGAACACTGAAGCTTTCTTT. Translating it yields CAIGRVGGNTEAFF.

This clone was observed a few times. The chain employs TRBV25-1 and TRBJ1-2; 7 nucleotides align to TRBD1. Germline V lookup: CDR1 MGHDK, CDR2 SYGVNS. The CDR3 extends over 14 amino acids. J gave up 4 bases and V 3 bases, and 5 bases lay outside the gene matches. The CDR3 protein is CASSDSDRSYGYTF. Here the CDR3 DNA reads TGTGCCAGCAGTGACTCGGACAGGTCCTATGGCTACACCTTC.

This sequence joins TRBV9 and TRBJ2-1, with 7 bases matching TRBD2. V shed 2 bases and J 0 bases; nucleotides not matched to a gene: 8. Germline-derived CDR1 and CDR2 are SGDLS and YYNGEE. The CDR3 is 17 residues long. The CDR3 nucleotides read TGTGCCAGCAGCGTTCTCCCAGCGGGGTCCTCCTACAATGAGCAGTTCTTC. Translation gives CASSVLPAGSSYNEQFF.

This chain links TRBV9 with TRBJ2-5; tentatively, D is TRBD2 (7 bases). Germline CDR1 SGDLS, CDR2 YYNGEE. The germline V and J ends were trimmed by 3 bases and 2 bases, with 17 bases remaining between them. The CDR3 is 16 amino acids. The CDR3 sequence is CASSDSPAGAQETQYF. The CDR3 nucleotides are TGTGCCAGCAGCGACTCTCCGGCGGGGGCTCAAGAGACCCAGTACTTC.

V usage is TRBV25-1 and J usage is TRBJ2-1; 12 nucleotides match TRBD1. CDR3 length: 17 amino acids. J lost 6 bases, V lost 1 base, and 7 bases had no gene match. CDR1 and CDR2 (germline): MGHDK, SYGVNS. This CDR3 is CASSEWGQGARSNEQFF. For the CDR3, the DNA is TGTGCCAGCAGTGAATGGGGACAGGGGGCGCGAAGCAATGAGCAGTTCTTC.

This chain connects TRBV7-8 to TRBJ2-3, with 10 nucleotides matching TRBD2. The CDR3 runs to 16 residues. Trimming took 5 bases from V and 3 from J; bases not matched to a gene: 8. Looked up from germline, CDR1 is SGHVS and CDR2 is FQNEAQ. The DNA of the CDR3 is TGTGCCAGCAGCCAAGGGACTAGCGAAAGGACAGATACGCAGTATTTT. It yields the protein CASSQGTSERTDTQYF.

The table lists this clone with a few counts. This chain joins TRBV5-4 and TRBJ1-1; TRBD1 agrees at 8 bases. The CDR3 extends over 14 amino acids. V shed 5 bases and J 7 bases; nucleotides not matched to a gene: 10. The germline CDR1 and CDR2 sequences are SGHNT and YYREEE (reference sequence). Written as DNA, the CDR3 is TGTGCCAGCAGTCCTGGACAGGGCGGCCTTGAAGCTTTCTTT. It is translated as CASSPGQGGLEAFF. The complete variable domain, with remaining parts taken from reference TRBV5-4 and TRBJ1-1, reads ETGVTQSPTHLIKTRGQQVTLRCSSQSGHNTVSWYQQALGQGPQFIFQYYREEENGRGNFPPRFSGLQFPNYSSELNVNALELDDSALYLCASSPGQGGLEAFFGQGTRLTVV.

This clone was picked up a small number of times. The genes are TRBV25-1 and TRBJ1-1; D remains ambiguous. The V gene's germline CDR1 is MGHDK and CDR2 SYGVNS. This CDR3 is 11 amino acids long. V lost 8 bases to trimming and J lost 7 bases, with 11 bases between them. This CDR3 is CASRSLIEAFF. CDR3 coding DNA: TGTGCCAGCCGGTCTTTGATTGAAGCTTTCTTT.

The rearrangement uses TRBV14 and TRBJ2-7, with a weak D call TRBD1 (5 bases). Germline values: CDR1 SGHDN, CDR2 FVKESK. The CDR3 loop spans 15 amino acids. The V end lost 4 bases, the J end lost 3 bases, and 16 bases lay between the germline ends. The CDR3 DNA is TGTGCCAGCAGCCCTAGGACATCCGAAAGCTACGAGCAGTACTTC. Translated, it gives CASSPRTSESYEQYF. The whole variable domain, filled in from reference TRBV14 and TRBJ2-7, reads EAGVTQFPSHSVIEKGQTVTLRCDPISGHDNLYWYRRVMGKEIKFLLHFVKESKQDESGMPNNRFLAERTGGTYSTLKVQPAELEDSGVYFCASSPRTSESYEQYFGPGTRLTVT.

This clone occurred a few times. V is TRBV2 and J is TRBJ2-3; 7 bases line up with TRBD2. CDR1 and CDR2 from the germline V gene are SNHLY and FYNNEI. The V segment lost 6 bases and the J segment 2 bases; nucleotides outside the gene matches: 5. The CDR3 is 14 amino acids. CDR3 in DNA: TGTGCCAGCAGCACTAGCGACCACACAGATACGCAGTATTTT. Encoded protein: CASSTSDHTDTQYF.

This chain uses TRBV29-1 with TRBJ1-2; maybe TRBD1 (6 bases). The CDR3 spans 12 residues. Looked up from germline, CDR1 is SQVTM and CDR2 is ANQGSEA. Trimming left V 4 bases short and J 5 bases short, with 11 bases between. The DNA of the CDR3 is TGCAGCGTTGCGTTGGGGGCGTATGGCTACACCTTC. This translates into CSVALGAYGYTF.

The chain joins TRBV7-2 to TRBJ2-5, with D unclear. Looked up from germline, CDR1 is SGHTA and CDR2 is FQGNSA. Trimming stripped 2 bases from V and 5 bases from J, with 18 bases between. This CDR3 region has 16 residues. The CDR3 loop is CASSLSPGQGRETQYF. Here the CDR3 DNA reads TGTGCCAGCAGCTTATCCCCTGGGCAAGGCAGGGAGACCCAGTACTTC.